This passage covers 20 T cell receptor beta chains from one sample sequenced in a study of glioma-infiltrating T cells after dendritic cell vaccination. Repertoires were generated with immunoSEQ multiplex PCR, while TCRdb's copy carries only in-frame clones and drops some. Among tens of thousands of clones, more than 70% were seen once, and the ten largest hold approximately 8.9%. Time point meaning: after dendritic cell vaccination, including at tumor progression/relapse. The source was blood, collected after dendritic cell vaccination. These receptor sequences come from a human donor with glioblastoma.

In its sample, this clone was seen once. V gene TRBV30 combines with J gene TRBJ1-4; 10 bases match TRBD1. This CDR3 is built from 13 residues. V gave up 8 bases and J gave up 8 bases; unmatched junction bases: 8. Looked up from germline, CDR1 is GTSNPN and CDR2 is SVGIG (reference sequence). The CDR3: CARSGTGAEKLFF. CDR3 nucleotide sequence: TGTGCCAGATCCGGGACAGGGGCGGAAAAACTGTTTTTT. Full variable domain (missing parts from reference TRBV30 and TRBJ1-4): SQTIHQWPATLVQPVGSPLSLECTVEGTSNPNLYWYRQAAGRGLQLLFYSVGIGQISSEVPQNLSASRPQDRQFILSSKKLLLSDSGFYLCARSGTGAEKLFFGSGTQLSVL.

The chain couples TRBV2 to TRBJ1-5; 9 nucleotides agree with TRBD1. The V gene end was trimmed by 8 bases and the J gene end by 4 bases; junction bases not matched to a gene: 9. The CDR3 loop spans 15 amino acids. Per the germline V gene, CDR1 is SNHLY and CDR2 is FYNNEI. The CDR3 region is CASRTGVSRNQPQHF. The CDR3 nucleotides read TGTGCCAGCCGGACAGGGGTATCACGGAATCAGCCCCAGCATTTT.

The rearrangement links TRBV5-4 to TRBJ2-1; D not resolved. The CDR3 runs to 12 residues. CDR1 SGHNT and CDR2 YYREEE come from the germline V gene (reference sequence). Trimming cost V 4 bases and J 7 bases, with 9 bases left between them. DNA of the CDR3: TGTGCCAGCAGCCAAGTCGAGAATGAGCAGTTCTTC. This gives the protein CASSQVENEQFF.

Comments on this clone: The junction differs from germline at one of its ends, possibly a read error. Other DNA sequences in the same sample also yield this CDR3. The rearrangement links TRBV7-3 to TRBJ1-6; a weak D match, TRBD1 (5 bases). CDR3 size: 19 residues. Germline CDR1 reads SGHTA; CDR2 reads FQGTGA. CDR3 nucleotide sequence: TGTGCCAGCAGCTTAACTGGACATGGTTCGAACTCCTATAATTCCCCCCTCCACTTT. Its translation: CASSLTGHGSNSYNSPLHF.

V gene TRBV7-6 combines with J gene TRBJ2-7; TRBD2 agrees at 8 bases. Germline trimming cut 7 bases from V and 5 bases from J; bases unmatched to any gene: 4. This CDR3 region has 12 residues. Germline V gene sequence: CDR1 SGHVS, CDR2 FNYEAQ. The CDR3 loop reads CASNSGGHEQYF. The DNA for the CDR3 is TGTGCCAGCAACAGCGGGGGCCACGAGCAGTACTTC.

The chain links TRBV5-6 to TRBJ2-4, with 8 nucleotides matching TRBD2. The CDR3 length is 14 residues. The ends lost 0 bases at V and 5 bases at J; junction bases unmatched: 1. From germline, CDR1 is SGHDT and CDR2 YYEEEE. This CDR3 is CASSLELAENIQYF. The CDR3 nucleotides are TGTGCCAGCAGCTTGGAACTAGCGGAAAACATTCAGTACTTC.

The CDR3 is CASSYNNPYEQYF. The CDR3 DNA reads as TGTGCCAGCAGTTACAACAACCCCTACGAGCAGTACTTC. The rearrangement uses TRBV6-6 and TRBJ2-7, with D hard to call. This CDR3 is built from 13 residues. Germline V gene data show CDR1 as MNHNY and CDR2 as SVGAGI (reference sequence). Trimming took off 2 bases at V and 2 bases at J, with 7 bases between the two ends.

The genes are TRBV9 and TRBJ1-5, with a weak D call TRBD1 (6 bases). V was pared by 2 bases and J by 6 bases, with 15 bases between. This CDR3 is 15 amino acids long. Germline CDR1 and CDR2: SGDLS and YYNGEE. CDR3 nucleotide sequence: TGTGCCAGCAGCGTCGATACAGGGATAGGTCAGCCCCAGCATTTT. It specifies CASSVDTGIGQPQHF.

V usage is TRBV7-9 and J usage is TRBJ1-5; D uncertain. Trimming removed 0 bases at V and 4 bases at J, with 4 bases between. The CDR3 has 13 amino acids. In germline, CDR1 is SEHNR, CDR2 FQNEAQ (reference sequence). CDR3 DNA sequence: TGTGCCAGCAGCTTAGCTACTAATCAGCCCCAGCATTTT. Its protein is CASSLATNQPQHF.

This sequence joins TRBV6-6 and TRBJ1-6; no firm D call. The germline V and J ends were trimmed by 0 bases and 8 bases, with 8 bases remaining between them. This CDR3 comprises 14 residues. Per the germline V gene, CDR1 is MNHNY and CDR2 is SVGAGI (reference sequence). CDR3 nucleotide sequence: TGTGCCAGCAGTTACTCGAGTGGAGATTCACCCCTCCACTTT. This gives the protein CASSYSSGDSPLHF.

The chain joins TRBV19 to TRBJ1-2; D remains ambiguous. The V gene's germline CDR1 is LNHDA and CDR2 SQIVND (reference sequence). V was trimmed by 4 bases and J by 4 bases, leaving 19 bases between them. The CDR3 loop spans 16 amino acids. CDR3: CASSRYRQGGTYGYTF. The CDR3 DNA follows: TGTGCCAGTAGTAGATACCGACAAGGAGGTACCTATGGCTACACCTTC.

The V gene is TRBV30, the J gene TRBJ1-1; D gene uncertain. CDR3 length: 12 amino acids. CDR1 and CDR2 (germline): GTSNPN, SVGIG (reference sequence). Trimming cost V 4 bases and J 10 bases, with 16 bases left between them. CDR3 protein: CAWKHEVRGAFF. Here the CDR3 DNA reads TGTGCCTGGAAGCATGAGGTACGGGGAGCTTTCTTT.

The chain combines TRBV18 with TRBJ1-5; 11 bases align to TRBD1. CDR3 length: 15 amino acids. Germline V gene sequence: CDR1 KGHSH, CDR2 LQKENI. Unmatched junction bases numbered 9, after V lost 6 bases and J lost 8 bases. CDR3: CASSGQGAVSEPQHF. CDR3 nucleotide sequence: TGTGCCAGCTCCGGACAGGGGGCAGTGAGTGAGCCCCAGCATTTT. The full variable domain, completed using reference TRBV18 and TRBJ1-5, is NAGVMQNPRHLVRRRGQEARLRCSPMKGHSHVYWYRQLPEEGLKFMVYLQKENIIDESGMPKERFSAEFPKEGPSILRIQQVVRGDSAAYFCASSGQGAVSEPQHFGDGTRLSIL.

J is TRBJ2-7 and V is TRBV7-8; TRBD1 matches at 12 bases. CDR3 size: 15 residues. Germline CDR1 reads SGHVS; CDR2 reads FQNEAQ. V shed 3 bases, J shed 3 bases, and the junction held 3 bases outside the gene matches. The chain's CDR3 is CASSFGTGGFYEQYF. CDR3 in DNA: TGTGCCAGCAGCTTCGGGACAGGGGGCTTCTACGAGCAGTACTTC.

By share of the sample, this clone is large (0.1 to 1%). The rearrangement joins TRBV11-2 to TRBJ2-1; 7 bases map to TRBD1. The CDR3 has 16 amino acids. V was pared by 2 bases and J by 5 bases, with 9 bases of the junction left unmatched. Germline lookup yields CDR1 SGHAT and CDR2 FQNNGV. CDR3 in amino acids: CASSLFPDRWDNEQFF. The CDR3 DNA sequence: TGTGCCAGCAGCTTATTCCCGGACAGGTGGGACAATGAGCAGTTCTTC. The variable domain in full, completed from reference TRBV11-2 and TRBJ2-1, reads EAGVAQSPRYKIIEKRQSVAFWCNPISGHATLYWYQQILGQGPKLLIQFQNNGVVDDSQLPKDRFSAERLKGVDSTLKIQPAKLEDSAVYLCASSLFPDRWDNEQFFGPGTRLTVL.

A remark on this clone: An end of the junction does not agree with germline; a read error may underlie this. The CDR3 DNA is TGTGCCAGCAGTGCCGAATCGGTGATTTTT. Amino acids: CASSAESVIF. This chain uses TRBV6-1 with TRBJ2-2; D not resolved. Germline V gene sequence: CDR1 MNHNS, CDR2 SASEGT. This CDR3 is 10 amino acids long.

The rearrangement joins TRBV4-2 to TRBJ1-4, with D perhaps TRBD1 (5 bases). V shed 0 bases and J shed 7 bases, with 12 bases lying between them. The CDR3 is 15 amino acids. CDR1 is LGHNA and CDR2 is YNFKEQ in the germline V gene. The CDR3 reads CASSQDVGVGEKLFF. The CDR3 nucleotides are TGTGCCAGCAGCCAAGACGTAGGGGTTGGTGAAAAACTGTTTTTT.

This clone was seen only once. The CDR3 sequence is CSVILAGGRREQYF. In nucleotides, the CDR3 is TGCAGCGTTATACTAGCGGGGGGGCGGAGAGAGCAGTACTTC. The chain uses TRBV29-1 and TRBJ2-7; TRBD2 matches 13 bases. J gave up 7 bases and V 5 bases, and 8 bases lay outside the gene matches. Per the germline V gene, CDR1 is SQVTM and CDR2 is ANQGSEA. This CDR3 has 14 residues.

This chain joins TRBV30 and TRBJ1-1; 7 bases align to TRBD1. CDR3 length: 14 amino acids. The germline gives CDR1 GTSNPN, CDR2 SVGIG (reference sequence). The V and J ends lost 4 bases and 3 bases, in that order; junction bases with no gene match: 8. The CDR3 coding sequence is TGTGCCTGGAATCCACAGGGGTTGGACACTGAAGCTTTCTTT. Translated: CAWNPQGLDTEAFF.

This chain connects TRBV4-1 to TRBJ2-2; D perhaps matches TRBD1 (5 bases). Between the trimmed V and J ends, which lost 6 bases and 5 bases, there was a span of 10 bases. CDR3 length equals 13 residues. From germline, CDR1 is MGHRA and CDR2 YSYEKL. The CDR3 DNA follows: TGCGCCAGCAGTCCCCGACAGACCGGGGAGCTGTTTTTT. This codes for CASSPRQTGELFF.